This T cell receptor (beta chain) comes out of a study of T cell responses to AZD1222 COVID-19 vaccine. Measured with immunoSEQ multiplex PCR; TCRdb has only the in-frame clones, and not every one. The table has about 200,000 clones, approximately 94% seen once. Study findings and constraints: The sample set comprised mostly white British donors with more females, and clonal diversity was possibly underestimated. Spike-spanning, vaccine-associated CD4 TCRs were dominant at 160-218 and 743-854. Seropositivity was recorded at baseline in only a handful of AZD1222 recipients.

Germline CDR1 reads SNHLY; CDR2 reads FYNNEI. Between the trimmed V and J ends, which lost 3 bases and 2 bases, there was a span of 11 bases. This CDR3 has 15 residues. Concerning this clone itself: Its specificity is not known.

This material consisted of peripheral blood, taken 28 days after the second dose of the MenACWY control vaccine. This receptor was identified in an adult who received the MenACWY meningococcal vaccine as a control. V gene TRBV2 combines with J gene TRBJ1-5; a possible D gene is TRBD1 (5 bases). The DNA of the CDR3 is TGTGCCAGCAGTGAGGGCAGGGCGGGCAATCAGCCCCAGCATTTT. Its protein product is CASSEGRAGNQPQHF.